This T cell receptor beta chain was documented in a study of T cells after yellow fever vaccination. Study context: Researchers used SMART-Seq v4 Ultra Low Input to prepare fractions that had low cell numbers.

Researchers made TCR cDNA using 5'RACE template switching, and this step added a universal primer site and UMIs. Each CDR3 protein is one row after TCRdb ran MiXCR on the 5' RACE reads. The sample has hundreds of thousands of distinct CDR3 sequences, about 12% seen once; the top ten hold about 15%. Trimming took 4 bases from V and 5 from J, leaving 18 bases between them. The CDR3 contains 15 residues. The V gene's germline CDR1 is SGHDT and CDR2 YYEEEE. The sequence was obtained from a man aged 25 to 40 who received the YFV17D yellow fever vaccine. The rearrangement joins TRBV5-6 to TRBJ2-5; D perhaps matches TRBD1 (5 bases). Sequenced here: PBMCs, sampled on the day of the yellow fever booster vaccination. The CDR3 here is CASSLRQTLRETQYF. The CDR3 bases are TGTGCCAGCAGCCTACGACAGACCTTACGGGAGACCCAGTACTTC. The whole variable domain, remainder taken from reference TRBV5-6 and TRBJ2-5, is DAGVTQSPTHLIKTRGQQVTLRCSPKSGHDTVSWYQQALGQGPQFIFQYYEEEERQRGNFPDRFSGHQFPNYSSELNVNALLLGDSALYLCASSLRQTLRETQYFGPGTRLLVL.